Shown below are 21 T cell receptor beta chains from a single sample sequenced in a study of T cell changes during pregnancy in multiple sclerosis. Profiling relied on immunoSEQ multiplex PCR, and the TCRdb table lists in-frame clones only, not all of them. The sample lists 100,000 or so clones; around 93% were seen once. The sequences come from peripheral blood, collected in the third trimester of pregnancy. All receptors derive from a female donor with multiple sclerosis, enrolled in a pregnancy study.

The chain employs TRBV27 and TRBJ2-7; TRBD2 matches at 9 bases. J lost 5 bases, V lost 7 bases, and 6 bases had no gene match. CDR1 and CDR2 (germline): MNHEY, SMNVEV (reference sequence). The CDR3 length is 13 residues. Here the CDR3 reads CASKPSGNHEQYF. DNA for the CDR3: TGTGCCAGCAAGCCTAGCGGGAATCACGAGCAGTACTTC.

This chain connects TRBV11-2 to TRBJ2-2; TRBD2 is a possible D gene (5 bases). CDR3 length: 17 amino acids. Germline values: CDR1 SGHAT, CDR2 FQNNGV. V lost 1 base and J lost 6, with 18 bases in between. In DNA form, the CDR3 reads TGTGCCAGCAGCTTAGGTGTTTCGGGGAGTGGTCCCGGGGAGCTGTTTTTT. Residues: CASSLGVSGSGPGELFF.

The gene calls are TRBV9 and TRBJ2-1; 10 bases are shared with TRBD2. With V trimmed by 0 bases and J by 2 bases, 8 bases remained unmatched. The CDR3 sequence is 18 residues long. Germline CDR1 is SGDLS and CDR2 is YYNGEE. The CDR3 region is CASSVGLAGAGAYNEQFF. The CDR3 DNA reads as TGTGCCAGCAGCGTAGGTCTAGCGGGAGCAGGCGCCTACAATGAGCAGTTCTTC.

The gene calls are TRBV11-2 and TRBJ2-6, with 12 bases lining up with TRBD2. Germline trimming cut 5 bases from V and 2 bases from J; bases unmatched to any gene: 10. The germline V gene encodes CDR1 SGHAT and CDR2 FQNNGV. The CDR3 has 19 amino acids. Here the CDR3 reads CASSNRLAGVGTGANVLTF. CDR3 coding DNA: TGTGCCAGCAGCAATCGACTAGCGGGAGTAGGTACTGGGGCCAACGTCCTGACTTTC. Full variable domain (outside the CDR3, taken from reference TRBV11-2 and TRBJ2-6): EAGVAQSPRYKIIEKRQSVAFWCNPISGHATLYWYQQILGQGPKLLIQFQNNGVVDDSQLPKDRFSAERLKGVDSTLKIQPAKLEDSAVYLCASSNRLAGVGTGANVLTFGAGSRLTVL.

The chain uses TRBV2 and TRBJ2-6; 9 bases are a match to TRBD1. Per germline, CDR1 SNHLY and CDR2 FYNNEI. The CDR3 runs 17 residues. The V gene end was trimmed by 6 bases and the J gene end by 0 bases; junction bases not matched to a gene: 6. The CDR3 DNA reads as TGTGCCAGCAGCCGGGACAGGGTCGTCTCTGGGGCCAACGTCCTGACTTTC. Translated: CASSRDRVVSGANVLTF.

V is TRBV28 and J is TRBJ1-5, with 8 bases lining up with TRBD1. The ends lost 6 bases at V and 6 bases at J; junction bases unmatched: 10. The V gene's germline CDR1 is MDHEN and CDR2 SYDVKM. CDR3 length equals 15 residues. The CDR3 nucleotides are TGTGCCAGCAGGAAGGACAGGGATGGGCCTCAGCCCCAGCATTTT. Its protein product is CASRKDRDGPQPQHF. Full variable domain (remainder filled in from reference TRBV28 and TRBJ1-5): DVKVTQSSRYLVKRTGEKVFLECVQDMDHENMFWYRQDPGLGLRLIYFSYDVKMKEKGDIPEGYSVSREKKERFSLILESASTNQTSMYLCASRKDRDGPQPQHFGDGTRLSIL.

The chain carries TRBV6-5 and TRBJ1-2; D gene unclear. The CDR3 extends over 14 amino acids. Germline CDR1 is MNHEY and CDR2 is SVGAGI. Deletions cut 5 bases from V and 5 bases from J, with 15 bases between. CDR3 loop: CASSASGRGYGYTF. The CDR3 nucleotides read TGTGCCAGCAGTGCAAGCGGCCGGGGTTATGGCTACACCTTC.

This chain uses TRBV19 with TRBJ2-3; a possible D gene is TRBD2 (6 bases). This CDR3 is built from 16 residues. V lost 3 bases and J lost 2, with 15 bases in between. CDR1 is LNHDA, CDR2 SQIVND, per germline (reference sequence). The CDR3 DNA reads TGTGCCAGTAGTATTTACTTGCGGGAAGTCACAGATACGCAGTATTTT. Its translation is CASSIYLREVTDTQYF.

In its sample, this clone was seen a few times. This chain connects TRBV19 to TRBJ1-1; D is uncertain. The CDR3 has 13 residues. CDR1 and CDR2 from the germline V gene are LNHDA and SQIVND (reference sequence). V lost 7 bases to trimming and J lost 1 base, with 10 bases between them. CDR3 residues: CASIGRSNTEAFF. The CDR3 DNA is TGTGCCAGTATCGGGAGATCGAACACTGAAGCTTTCTTT.

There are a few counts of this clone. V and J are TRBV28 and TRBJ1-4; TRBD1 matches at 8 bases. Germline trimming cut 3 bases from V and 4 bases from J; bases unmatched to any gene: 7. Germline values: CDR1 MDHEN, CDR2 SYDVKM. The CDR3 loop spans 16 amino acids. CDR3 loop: CASSFGQGASNEKLFF. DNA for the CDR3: TGTGCCAGCAGTTTCGGGCAGGGGGCGAGTAATGAAAAACTGTTTTTT.

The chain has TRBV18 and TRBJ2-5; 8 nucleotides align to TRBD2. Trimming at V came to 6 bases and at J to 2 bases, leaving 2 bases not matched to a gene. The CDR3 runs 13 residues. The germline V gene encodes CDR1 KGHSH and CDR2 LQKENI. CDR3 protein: CASSRGGQETQYF. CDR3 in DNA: TGTGCCAGCTCCCGGGGGGGACAAGAGACCCAGTACTTC.

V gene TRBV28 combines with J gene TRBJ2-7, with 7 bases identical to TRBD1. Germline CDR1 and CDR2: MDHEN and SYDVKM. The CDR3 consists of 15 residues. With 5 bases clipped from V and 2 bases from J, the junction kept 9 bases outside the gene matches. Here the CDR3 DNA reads TGTGCCAGCAGTCCTTGGGACAGAAAAGCCTACGAGCAGTACTTC. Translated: CASSPWDRKAYEQYF.

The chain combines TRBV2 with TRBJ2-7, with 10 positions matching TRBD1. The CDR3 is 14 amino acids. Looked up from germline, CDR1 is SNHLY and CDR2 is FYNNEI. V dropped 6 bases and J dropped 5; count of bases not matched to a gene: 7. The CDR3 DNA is TGTGCCAGCAGCCTGACAGGGGGCATCGACGAGCAGTACTTC. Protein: CASSLTGGIDEQYF.

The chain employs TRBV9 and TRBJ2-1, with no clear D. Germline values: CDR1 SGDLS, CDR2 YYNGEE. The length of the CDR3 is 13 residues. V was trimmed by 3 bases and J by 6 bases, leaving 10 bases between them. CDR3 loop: CASSASSPNEQFF. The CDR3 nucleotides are TGTGCCAGCAGCGCGAGTTCGCCCAATGAGCAGTTCTTC.

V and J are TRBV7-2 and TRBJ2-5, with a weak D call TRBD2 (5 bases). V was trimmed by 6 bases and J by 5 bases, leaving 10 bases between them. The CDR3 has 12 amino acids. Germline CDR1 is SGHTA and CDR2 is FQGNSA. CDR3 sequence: CASSGRGETQYF. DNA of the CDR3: TGTGCCAGCAGTGGGCGCGGGGAGACCCAGTACTTC. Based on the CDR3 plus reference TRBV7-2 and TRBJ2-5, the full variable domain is GAGVSQSPSNKVTEKGKDVELRCDPISGHTALYWYRQSLGQGLEFLIYFQGNSAPDKSGLPSDRFSAERTGGSVSTLTIQRTQQEDSAVYLCASSGRGETQYFGPGTRLLVL.

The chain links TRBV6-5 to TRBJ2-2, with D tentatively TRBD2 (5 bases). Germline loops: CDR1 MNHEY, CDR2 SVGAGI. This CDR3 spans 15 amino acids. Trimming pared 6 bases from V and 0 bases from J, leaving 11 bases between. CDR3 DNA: TGTGCCAGCAGCCGGGGAACCTCGAACACCGGGGAGCTGTTTTTT. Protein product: CASSRGTSNTGELFF.

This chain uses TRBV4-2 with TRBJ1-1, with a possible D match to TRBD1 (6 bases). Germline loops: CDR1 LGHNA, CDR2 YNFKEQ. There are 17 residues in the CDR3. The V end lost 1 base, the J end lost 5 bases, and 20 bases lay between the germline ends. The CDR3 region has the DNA TGTGCCAGCAGCCAAGGAGGGCTAAGGGGGAGGGGGACTGAAGCTTTCTTT. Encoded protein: CASSQGGLRGRGTEAFF.

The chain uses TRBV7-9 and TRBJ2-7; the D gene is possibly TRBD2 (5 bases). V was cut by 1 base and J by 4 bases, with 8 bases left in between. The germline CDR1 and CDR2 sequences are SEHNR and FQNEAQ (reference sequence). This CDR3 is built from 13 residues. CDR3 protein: CASSLVGVYEQYF. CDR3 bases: TGTGCCAGCAGCTTAGTCGGGGTGTACGAGCAGTACTTC.

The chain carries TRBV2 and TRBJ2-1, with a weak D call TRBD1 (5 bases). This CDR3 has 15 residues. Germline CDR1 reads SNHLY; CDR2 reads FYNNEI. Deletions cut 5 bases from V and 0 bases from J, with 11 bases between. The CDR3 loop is CASSRRQLSYNEQFF. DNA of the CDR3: TGTGCCAGCAGTAGAAGACAGCTCTCCTACAATGAGCAGTTCTTC.

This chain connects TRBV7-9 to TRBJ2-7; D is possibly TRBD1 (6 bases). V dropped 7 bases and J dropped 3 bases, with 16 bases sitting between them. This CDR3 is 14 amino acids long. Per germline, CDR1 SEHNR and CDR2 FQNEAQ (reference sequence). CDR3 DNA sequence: TGTGCCAGCACCCTTGGTGGGGGCGGCTACGAGCAGTACTTC. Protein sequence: CASTLGGGGYEQYF.

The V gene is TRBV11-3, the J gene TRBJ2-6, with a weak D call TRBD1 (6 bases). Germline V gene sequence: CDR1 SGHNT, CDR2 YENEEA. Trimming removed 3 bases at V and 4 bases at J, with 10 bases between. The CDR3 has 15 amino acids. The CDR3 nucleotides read TGTGCCAGCAGCTTGACAGGAACGGGGGCCAACGTCCTGACTTTC. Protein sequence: CASSLTGTGANVLTF. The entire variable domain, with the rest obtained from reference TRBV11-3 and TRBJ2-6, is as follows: EAGVVQSPRYKIIEKKQPVAFWCNPISGHNTLYWYLQNLGQGPELLIRYENEEAVDDSQLPKDRFSAERLKGVDSTLKIQPAELGDSAVYLCASSLTGTGANVLTFGAGSRLTVL.